The 5 T cell receptor beta chains presented below share a single source sample, sequenced in a study of breast tumors, draining lymph nodes, adjacent tissues (dated by TCRdb to 2016 to 2017). The method behind the library was multiplex PCR. Instrument used: Illumina HiSeq 2000. TCRdb applied fastp at Q25 and MiXCR to the public reads, then kept only in-frame beta chains. Rows are combined by CDR3 protein, so each entry shows the most common genes and DNA. The sample table contains roughly 12,000 distinct CDR3 sequences; only one count was recorded for over 45% of them. Roughly 36% of the sample is held by the ten biggest clonotypes. Sequencing was performed on breast tumor tissue. The receptors derive from a female donor with breast cancer. Some clones in this sample may be carry-over from other donors' samples.

This clonotype has at least ten counts. The J gene is TRBJ1-3, the V gene TRBV10-1, with no clear D. The CDR3 sequence is 13 residues long. Germline assignment: CDR1 WNHNN and CDR2 SYGVQD (reference sequence). V lost 4 bases, J lost 3 bases, and 7 bases lay in between. The chain's CDR3 is CASSGTLGNTIYF. CDR3 DNA sequence: TGCGCCAGCAGTGGGACGCTTGGAAACACCATATATTTT.

The chain is built from TRBV6-4 and TRBJ1-6, with D maybe TRBD1 (5 bases). This CDR3 has 15 amino acids. V was cut by 5 bases and J by 7 bases, with 15 bases left in between. The V gene's germline CDR1 is MRHNA and CDR2 SNTAGT. CDR3 sequence: CASSRSAGLNSPLHF. DNA of the CDR3: TGTGCCAGCAGTCGCTCCGCAGGGCTGAATTCACCCCTCCACTTT.

This chain links TRBV20-1 with TRBJ1-4; 7 bases are a match to TRBD1. The CDR3 consists of 12 residues. V shed 5 bases and J 7 bases; nucleotides not matched to a gene: 4. Germline V gene sequence: CDR1 DFQATT, CDR2 SNEGSKA (reference sequence). CDR3 amino acids: CSAGRTGEKLFF. In DNA form, the CDR3 reads TGCAGTGCTGGCAGGACAGGTGAAAAACTGTTTTTT.

This chain joins TRBV20-1 and TRBJ2-1; 10 positions agree with TRBD2. J lost 8 bases, V lost 6 bases, and 13 bases had no gene match. The CDR3 loop spans 15 amino acids. Germline values: CDR1 DFQATT, CDR2 SNEGSKA (reference sequence). This CDR3 reads CSALSGGRGRDEQFF. The DNA for the CDR3 is TGCAGTGCCCTTAGCGGGGGGAGGGGTCGGGATGAGCAGTTCTTC.

This chain joins TRBV7-9 and TRBJ2-7; maybe TRBD2 (6 bases). There are 14 residues in the CDR3. V lost 1 base to trimming and J lost 2 bases, with 9 bases between them. The germline V gene encodes CDR1 SEHNR and CDR2 FQNEAQ (reference sequence). The CDR3 sequence: CASSLGGETYEQYV. CDR3 coding DNA: TGTGCCAGCAGCTTAGGGGGGGAAACCTACGAGCAGTACGTC.